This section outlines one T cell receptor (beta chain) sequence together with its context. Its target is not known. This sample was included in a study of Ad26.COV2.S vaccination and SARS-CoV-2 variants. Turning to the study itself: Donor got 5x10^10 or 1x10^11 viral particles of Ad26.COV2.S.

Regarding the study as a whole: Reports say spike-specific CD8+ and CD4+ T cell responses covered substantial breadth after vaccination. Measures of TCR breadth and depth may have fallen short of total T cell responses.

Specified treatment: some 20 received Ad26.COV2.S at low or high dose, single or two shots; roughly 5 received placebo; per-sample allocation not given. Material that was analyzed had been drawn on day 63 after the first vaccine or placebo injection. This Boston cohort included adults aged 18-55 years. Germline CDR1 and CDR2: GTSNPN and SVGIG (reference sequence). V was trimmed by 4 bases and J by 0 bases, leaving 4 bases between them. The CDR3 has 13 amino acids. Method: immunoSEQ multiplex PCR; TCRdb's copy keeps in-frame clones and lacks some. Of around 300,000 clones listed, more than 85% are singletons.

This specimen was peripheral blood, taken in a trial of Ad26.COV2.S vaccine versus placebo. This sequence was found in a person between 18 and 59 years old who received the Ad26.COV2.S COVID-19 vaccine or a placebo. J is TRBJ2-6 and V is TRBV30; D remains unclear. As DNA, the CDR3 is TGTGCCTGGACCATCTCTGGGGCCAACGTCCTGACTTTC. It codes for CAWTISGANVLTF. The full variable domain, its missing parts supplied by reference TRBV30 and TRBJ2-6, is SQTIHQWPATLVQPVGSPLSLECTVEGTSNPNLYWYRQAAGRGLQLLFYSVGIGQISSEVPQNLSASRPQDRQFILSSKKLLLSDSGFYLCAWTISGANVLTFGAGSRLTVL.